This note documents a single TCR beta chain sequence. Its antigen is currently not known. Within one base of it there is no much larger clone, and no base qualities were kept. The sample belongs to a study of blood T cell repertoires in COVID-19 (dated by TCRdb to 2018 to 2021). Regarding the study in general: Collaborator samples came from the United States, Italy and Spain and covered acute and convalescent phases of COVID-19. The prospective study material was composed of cDNA or gDNA derived from T cells, B-cell-depleted T cells, or PBMCs. The dataset comprised deeply sampled blood TCRbeta repertoires from subjects exposed to, actively infected with, or recovered from COVID-19. The repertoires were released in a freely available public database intended as a resource for research on the immune response to SARS-CoV-2. The samples were drawn from two sources: the first 160 participants of the ongoing ImmuneRACE study, and fewer than 1,500 subjects contributed by 6 global collaborators. Sample metadata almost always included a de-identified subject ID, COVID-19 status, age in years and sex. HLA class I and class II types, where available, came from metadata supplied by the sample provider rather than from assay-based typing.

V and J are truncated by 3 bases and 2 bases respectively, leaving an intervening sequence of 13 bases. Based on the germline V gene, the CDR1 and CDR2 sequences are MNHEY and SVGAGI. The CDR3 starts with the cysteine, ends with the phenylalanine, and has 15 residues. The entry retains the CDR3 DNA only, 45 bases that are in frame from base 1. Findings and caveats that apply to the study as a whole: The amount of clinical and demographic metadata varied by source and participant and was provided uncurated.

TCRbeta CDR3 regions were amplified from genomic DNA by means of the immunoSEQ Assay, a bias-controlled multiplex PCR. The paper's processing steps were these. The number of nucleated cells in each sample was estimated from the amplification of reference gene primers within the assay. Sequence reads were collapsed and filtered to measure the absolute abundance of every unique TCRbeta CDR3 rearrangement. Productive Simpson clonality was computed per sample as the square root of Simpson's diversity index over productive rearrangements. The source is immuneACCESS, and TCRdb retained only in-frame sequences with V and J called. Part of the clones is not carried over; for the studies checked, unresolved V genes explain less than half of this, and the remainder is unexplained. V, J and clone size are taken as reported in that table, and D and trimming were inferred from the DNA itself. Here the sample has about 230,000 clones; roughly 87% occur a single time. 11% of the sample comes from the top ten.

Participants in the prospective study were aged about 18 to 89 years, lived in about two dozen United States geographic areas, and enrolled through a virtual design. Cohort assignment in the prospective study relied on participant-reported clinical history from a screening survey and a study questionnaire. Recovered participants in ImmuneRACE Cohort 3 were defined by two consecutive negative NP/OP PCR tests, clearance by a healthcare professional, or resolution of symptoms. Each participant in the prospective study had whole blood, serum and a nasopharyngeal or oropharyngeal swab collected by mobile phlebotomists. Prospective study participants could optionally give additional blood draws and questionnaires over a roughly two-month period. Before DNA extraction, prospective study blood samples were shipped either frozen or at room temperature.

The TCR was taken from a man aged 30-40 years who had recovered from COVID-19. The chain is assembled from TRBV6-5 and TRBJ1-1; the D gene is unclear. Sequenced material: PBMCs or T cells enriched from blood (not recorded which). The bases read TGTGCCAGCAGTTATCTAACGGGAGGAAACACTGAAGCTTTCTTT. Its protein product is CASSYLTGGNTEAFF.